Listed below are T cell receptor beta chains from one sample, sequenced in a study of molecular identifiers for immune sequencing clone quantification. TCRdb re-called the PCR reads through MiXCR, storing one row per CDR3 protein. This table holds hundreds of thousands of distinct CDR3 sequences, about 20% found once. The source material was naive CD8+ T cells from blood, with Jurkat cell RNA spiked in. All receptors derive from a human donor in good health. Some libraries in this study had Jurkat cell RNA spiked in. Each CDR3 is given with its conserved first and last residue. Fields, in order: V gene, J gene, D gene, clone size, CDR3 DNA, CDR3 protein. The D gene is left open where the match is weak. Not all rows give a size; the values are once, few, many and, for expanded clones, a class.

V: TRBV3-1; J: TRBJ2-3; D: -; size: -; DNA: TGTGCCAGCAGCCAAGGGTGGACAGCCGCTAGCACAGATACGCAGTATTTT; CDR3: CASSQGWTAASTDTQYF
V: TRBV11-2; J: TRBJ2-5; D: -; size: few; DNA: TGTGCCAGCAGCTTAGACACTACCTTACCCCAAGAGACCCAGTACTTC; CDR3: CASSLDTTLPQETQYF
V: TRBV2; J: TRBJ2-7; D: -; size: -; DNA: TGTGCCAACAGGGTTCCCCCCCACGAGCAGTACTTC; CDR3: CANRVPPHEQYF
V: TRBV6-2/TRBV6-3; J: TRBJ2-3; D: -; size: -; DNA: TGTGCCAGCAGTTATTCCCATTGGGAATCGGGCACAGATACGCAGTATTTT; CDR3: CASSYSHWESGTDTQYF
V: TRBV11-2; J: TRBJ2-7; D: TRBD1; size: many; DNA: TGTGCCAGCAGCCCGACAGGGTTTTCCTTCGAGCAGTACTTC; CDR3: CASSPTGFSFEQYF
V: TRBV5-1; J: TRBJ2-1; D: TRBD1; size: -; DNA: TGCGCCAGCAGCTTGGAGGGGCAGGGGGCCCTCTCCTACAATGAGCAGTTCTTC; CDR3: CASSLEGQGALSYNEQFF
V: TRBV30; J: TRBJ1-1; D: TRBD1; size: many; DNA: TGTGCCTGGAGGGGACAGCCGAACACTGAAGCTTTCTTT; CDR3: CAWRGQPNTEAFF
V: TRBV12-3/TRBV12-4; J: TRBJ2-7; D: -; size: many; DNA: TGTGCCAGCAGTCCCACAGGGAGGGCAATGGAGCAGTACTTC; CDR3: CASSPTGRAMEQYF
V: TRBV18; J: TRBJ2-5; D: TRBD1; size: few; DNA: TGTGCCAGCTCACCCTTGGACAGGGCTCAAGAGACCCAGTACTTC; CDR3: CASSPLDRAQETQYF
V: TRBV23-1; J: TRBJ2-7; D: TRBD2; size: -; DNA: TGCGCCAGCAGTCAATCTGGACTAGCGGGGCCGGGCTCCTACGAGCAGTACTTC; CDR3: CASSQSGLAGPGSYEQYF
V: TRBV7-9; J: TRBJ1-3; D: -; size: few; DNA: TGTGCCAGCAGCGACGGGACGTGGGGCTCTGGAAACACCATATATTTT; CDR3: CASSDGTWGSGNTIYF
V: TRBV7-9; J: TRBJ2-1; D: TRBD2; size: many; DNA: TGTGCCAGCGCAATAGCGGGACGTTTTGAGCAGTTCTTC; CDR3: CASAIAGRFEQFF
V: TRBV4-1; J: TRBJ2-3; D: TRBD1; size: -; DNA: TGCGCCGGCAGCCAACAACCGCCCCGGACAGGGGCGAACTCAGATACGCAGTATTTT; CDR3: CAGSQQPPRTGANSDTQYF
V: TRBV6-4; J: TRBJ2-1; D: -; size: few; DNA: TGTGCCAGCAGTGACTATGAGCAATGTCTTCCTGGGGATGAGCAGTTCTTC; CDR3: CASSDYEQCLPGDEQFF
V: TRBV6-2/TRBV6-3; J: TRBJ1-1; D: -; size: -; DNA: TGTGCCAGCGGTTACTCTGTGTGGCATACTGAAGCTTTCTTT; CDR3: CASGYSVWHTEAFF
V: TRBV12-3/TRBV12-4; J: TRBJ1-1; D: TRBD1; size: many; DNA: TGTGCCAGTAACCCAGGGGGGACTGAAGCTTTCTTT; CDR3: CASNPGGTEAFF
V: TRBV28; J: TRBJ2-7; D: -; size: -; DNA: TGTGCCAGCAGGCCCGGGAAGTACCTCTACGAGCAGTACTTC; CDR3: CASRPGKYLYEQYF
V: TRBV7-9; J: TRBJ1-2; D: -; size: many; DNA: TGTGCCAGCAGCTTACGAATTGACCAGGGACTGAAAGCTAACTATGGCTACACCTTC; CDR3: CASSLRIDQGLKANYGYTF
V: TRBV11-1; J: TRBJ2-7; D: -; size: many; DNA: TGTGCCAGCAGCTTAGCGGCTAGCCCATTCCACGAGCAGTACTTC; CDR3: CASSLAASPFHEQYF
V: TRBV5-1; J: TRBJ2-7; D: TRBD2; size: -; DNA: TGCGCCAGCAGCTTTCGATCAGCGGGAGCCTACGAGCAGTACTTC; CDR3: CASSFRSAGAYEQYF
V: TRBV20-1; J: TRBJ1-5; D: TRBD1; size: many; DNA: TGCAGTGCTAGAGTGCGAGGGGGGGACAGGGTTTATCAGCCCCAGCATTTT; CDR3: CSARVRGGDRVYQPQHF
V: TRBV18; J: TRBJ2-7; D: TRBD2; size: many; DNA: TGTGCCAGCTCACGGACTAGCGGGGGCGGGGAGCAGGAGCAGTACTTC; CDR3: CASSRTSGGGEQEQYF
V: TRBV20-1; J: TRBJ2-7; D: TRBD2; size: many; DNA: TGCAGTGCTAGAGGTCTAGCGGGGGCCTACGAGCAGTACTTC; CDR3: CSARGLAGAYEQYF
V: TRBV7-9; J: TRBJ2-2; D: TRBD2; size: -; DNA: TGTGCCAGCAGCTTCCGACTAGCGGACCTAGTTCGTGCCGGGGAGCTGTTTTTT; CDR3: CASSFRLADLVRAGELFF
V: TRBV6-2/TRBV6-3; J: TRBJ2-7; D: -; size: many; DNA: TGTGCCAGCAGTTACCGGGGGGGACAGATCTACGAGCAGTACTTC; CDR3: CASSYRGGQIYEQYF
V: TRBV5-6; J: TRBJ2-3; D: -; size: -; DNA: TGTGCCAGCAGCCATGTCAACATGGCCGGCACAGATACGCAGTATTTT; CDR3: CASSHVNMAGTDTQYF
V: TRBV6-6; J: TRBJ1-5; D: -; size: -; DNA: TGTGCCAGCAACCTACAGGAAGGTTTTGCTCCCCAGCATTTT; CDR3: CASNLQEGFAPQHF
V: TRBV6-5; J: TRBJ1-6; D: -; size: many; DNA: TGTGCCAGCAGTCCGATCACTCGGTTGGGCTATAATTCACCCCTCCACTTT; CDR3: CASSPITRLGYNSPLHF
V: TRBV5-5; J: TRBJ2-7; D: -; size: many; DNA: TGTGCCAGCAGCTGGGTATGGACAGTTTCTGGGGAGCAGTACTTC; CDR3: CASSWVWTVSGEQYF
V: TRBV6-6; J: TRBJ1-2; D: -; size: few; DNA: TGTGCCAGCCACGAGAGCGGGGCCCCTAACTATGGCTACACCTTC; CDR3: CASHESGAPNYGYTF
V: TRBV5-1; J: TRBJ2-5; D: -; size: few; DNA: TGCGCCAGCAGCTTTCTTACAGTTGGGGAGACCCAGTACTTC; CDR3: CASSFLTVGETQYF
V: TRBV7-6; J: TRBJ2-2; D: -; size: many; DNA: TGTGCCAGCAGCTTTACCGCTATGACTGGGTCCGGGGAGCTGTTTTTT; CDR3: CASSFTAMTGSGELFF
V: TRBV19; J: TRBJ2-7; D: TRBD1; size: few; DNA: TGTGCCAGTAGTATTGGAACAGGGGATTCCTACGAGCAGTACTTC; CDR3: CASSIGTGDSYEQYF
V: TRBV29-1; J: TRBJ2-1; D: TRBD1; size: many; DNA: TGCAGCGTTGCAGGGGGCAGATACAATGAGCAGTTCTTC; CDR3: CSVAGGRYNEQFF
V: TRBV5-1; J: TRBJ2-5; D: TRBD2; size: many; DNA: TGCGCCAGCAGCTTCCGGACTAGCGGAGAAGAGACCCAGTACTTC; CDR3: CASSFRTSGEETQYF
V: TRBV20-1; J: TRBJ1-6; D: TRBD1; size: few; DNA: TGCAGTGCTACACAGGGGCTTGGTTCACCCCTCCACTTT; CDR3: CSATQGLGSPLHF
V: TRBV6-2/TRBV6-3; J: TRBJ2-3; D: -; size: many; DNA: TGTGCCAGCAGCCAGAGGGGGGAAAGCACAGATACGCAGTATTTT; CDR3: CASSQRGESTDTQYF
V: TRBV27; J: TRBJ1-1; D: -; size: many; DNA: TGTGCCAGCTCGGACGGCCCTGAAGCTTTCTTT; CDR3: CASSDGPEAFF
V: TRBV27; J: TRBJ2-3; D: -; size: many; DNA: TGTGCCAGCAGTCCCTCCCCGGGGAGAGGAGATACGCAGTATTTT; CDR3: CASSPSPGRGDTQYF
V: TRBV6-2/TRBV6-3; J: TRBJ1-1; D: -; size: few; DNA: TGTGCCAGCAGTTACTCGTCGTATCTTGAAGCTTTCTTT; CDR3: CASSYSSYLEAFF